The clone carrying this T cell receptor beta chain showed up many times. Time point of the sample: newly diagnosed GD, antithyroid drugs for less than 3 months. PBMC RNA served as the TCR library source. Each of the patients was recruited from an endocrinology department situated in Xi'an, China. This specimen belongs to a study of regulatory T cells in long-lasting Graves disease. From germline, CDR1 is MGHDK and CDR2 SYGVNS. The CDR3 has 15 amino acids. Trimming left V 1 base short and J 4 bases short, with 13 bases between. Arm-PCR of CDR3 regions and iRepertoire HTBI primers were the basis on which TCR beta libraries were built. TCRdb called the multiplex PCR reads again in MiXCR, with one record for every CDR3 protein. The profile shows approximately 300,000 distinct CDR3 sequences, about 18% of them singletons.

The sample was peripheral blood mononuclear cells (PBMCs), taken at new diagnosis, from a patient treated with antithyroid drugs. The rearrangement links TRBV25-1 to TRBJ1-1, with D unclear. This TCR derives from a female donor with Graves disease. This CDR3 is CASSEFGEGGTEAFF. DNA for the CDR3: TGTGCCAGCAGTGAATTCGGGGAGGGAGGCACTGAAGCTTTCTTT.